This T cell receptor (beta chain) was sequenced during a study of beta chain features in type 1 diabetes. This CDR3 has 14 residues. V lost 7 bases to trimming and J lost 4 bases, with 16 bases between them. Germline V gene data show CDR1 as LNHDA and CDR2 as SQIVND (reference sequence). Since all of the isolated RNA was reverse transcribed, expressed TCRB transcripts were what got sequenced. TCRdb's table, derived via immunoSEQ multiplex PCR, lists solely in-frame clones and lacks some. The data contain over 20,000 clones, almost 50% of them singletons. This clone was seen only once. Its target is not known. The single heparinised draw taken from each donor contained around 100 mL of blood on average. Study-level points and caveats: A greater similarity of naive, central memory and Treg TCRB repertoires was seen among patients than among healthy donors. All four CD4+ subsets from Type 1 diabetes patients carried moderately but significantly shorter TCRB CDR3s. Over-representation of high TCR-expressing cells was a possible consequence of cDNA sequencing.

The sample comprised stem cell memory CD4+ T cells from blood. This TCR was recovered from a man aged 30 to 45 with type 1 diabetes. The chain links TRBV19 to TRBJ1-1; possible D gene TRBD1, 5 bases. The CDR3 DNA reads as TGTGCCAGTATCAATCAACAGGTGAGCACTGAAGCTTTCTTT. Protein sequence: CASINQQVSTEAFF.